This TCR beta chain is from a study of CD8+ T cells in alopecia areata. Looking at the study overall: Dosing with tofacitinib proceeded for 6 to 18 months, followed by 6 months off drug. Overall study findings and caveats: A single nonresponder leaves the baseline CD8+ expansion link to response uncertain.

Treatment: oral pan-JAK inhibitor, 5-10 mg twice daily. Turning to this clone: Antigen unknown.

The trim removed 4 bases at V and 6 bases at J, leaving 8 bases unmatched. Germline CDR1 reads SGHRS; CDR2 reads YFSETQ. The CDR3 extends over 14 amino acids. The authors extracted RNA and reverse transcribed it into cDNA as the sequencing template. The repertoire was sequenced with immunoSEQ multiplex PCR; TCRdb's copy has only in-frame clones and lacks some. The repertoire holds around 120,000 clones, around 60% seen once, with approximately 5.1% in the top ten. This sequence was found in a human donor with alopecia areata. The V gene is TRBV5-1, the J gene TRBJ2-7; 9 bases line up with TRBD2. The sample consisted of CD4+ T cells sorted from blood, taken at week 4, from a patient treated with tofacitinib. For the CDR3, the DNA is TGCGCCAGCAGCCTTAGCGGGAGTCCCCTCGAGCAGTACTTC. Residues: CASSLSGSPLEQYF.